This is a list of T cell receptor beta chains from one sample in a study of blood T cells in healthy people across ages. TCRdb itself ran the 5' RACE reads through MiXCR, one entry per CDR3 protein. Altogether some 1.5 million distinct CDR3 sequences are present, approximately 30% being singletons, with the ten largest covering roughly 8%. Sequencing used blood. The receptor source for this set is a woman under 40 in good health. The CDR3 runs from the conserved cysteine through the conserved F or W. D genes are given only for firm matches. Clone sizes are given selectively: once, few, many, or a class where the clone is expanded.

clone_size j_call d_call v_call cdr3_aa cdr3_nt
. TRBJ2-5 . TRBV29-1 CAQTGASRETQYF TGCGCCCAAACCGGGGCTAGCCGGGAGACCCAGTACTTC
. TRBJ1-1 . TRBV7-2 CASSPQQGGYTEAFF TGTGCCAGCAGCCCGCAACAGGGAGGCTACACTGAAGCTTTCTTT
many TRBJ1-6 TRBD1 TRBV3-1 CASSRRDRKSPLHF TGTGCCAGCAGCCGACGGGACAGGAAATCACCCCTCCACTTT
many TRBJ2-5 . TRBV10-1 CASSGSRLETQYF TGCGCCAGCAGTGGGTCGCGCCTAGAGACCCAGTACTTC
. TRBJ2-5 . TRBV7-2 CASSLQDYNEQYF TGTGCCAGCAGCTTACAGGACTACAATGAGCAGTACTTC
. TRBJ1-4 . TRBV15 CATSTLGGQVNEKLFF TGTGCCACCAGCACTCTCGGAGGACAAGTAAATGAAAAACTGTTTTTT
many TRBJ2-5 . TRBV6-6 CASSYSPYGTLRETQYF TGTGCCAGCAGTTACTCACCATACGGAACCCTGAGGGAGACCCAGTACTTC
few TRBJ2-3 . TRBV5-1 CATSRGAGGTDTQYF TGCGCCACCTCCCGAGGGGCGGGTGGCACAGATACGCAGTATTTT
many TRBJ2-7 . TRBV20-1 CSARGDTYEQYF TGCAGTGCTAGGGGGGACACCTACGAGCAGTACTTC
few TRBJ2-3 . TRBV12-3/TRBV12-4 CASSQGGATGPDTQYF TGTGCCAGCAGTCAAGGGGGGGCTACCGGCCCAGATACGCAGTATTTT
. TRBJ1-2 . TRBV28 CASSQQRGGHGYTF TGTGCCAGCAGTCAACAAAGGGGGGGGCATGGCTACACCTTC
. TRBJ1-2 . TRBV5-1 CASSLTLDYGYTF TGCGCCAGCAGCCTTACCCTCGACTATGGCTACACCTTC
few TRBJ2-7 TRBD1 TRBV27 CASSLSVWTGSYEQYF TGTGCCAGCAGTTTATCAGTCTGGACAGGCTCCTACGAGCAGTACTTC
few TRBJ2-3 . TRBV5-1 CASSSAATDTQYF TGCGCCAGCAGCTCGGCCGCCACAGATACGCAGTATTTT
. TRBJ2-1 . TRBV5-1 CASSLASGSSYKEQFF TGCGCCAGCAGCTTGGCCTCGGGTAGCTCCTACAAGGAGCAGTTCTTC
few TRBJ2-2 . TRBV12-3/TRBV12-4 CASSFGRPGRELFF TGTGCCAGCAGTTTTGGCAGGCCGGGCCGGGAGCTGTTTTTT
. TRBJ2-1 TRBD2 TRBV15 CATSPRDSRGEQFF TGTGCCACCAGCCCCCGGGACTCGCGGGGGGAGCAGTTCTTC
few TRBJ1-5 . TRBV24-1 CATPRNRGNNQPQHF TGTGCCACTCCCCGGAATAGGGGAAACAATCAGCCCCAGCATTTT
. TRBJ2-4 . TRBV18 CASSPGRQNIQYF TGTGCCAGCTCACCAGGCCGTCAGAACATTCAGTACTTC
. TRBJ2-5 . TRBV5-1 CASSLTGTFRQETQYF TGCGCCAGCAGCTTAACTGGGACTTTCCGGCAGGAGACCCAGTACTTC
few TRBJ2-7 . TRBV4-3 CASSQDKLPSYEQYF TGCGCCAGCAGCCAAGATAAACTACCCTCCTACGAGCAGTACTTC
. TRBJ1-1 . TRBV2 CASRISRNTEAFF TGTGCCAGCAGGATTAGTAGGAACACTGAAGCTTTCTTT
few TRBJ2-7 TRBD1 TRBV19 CASSTDRGAYEQYF TGTGCCAGTAGTACGGACAGGGGCGCCTACGAGCAGTACTTC
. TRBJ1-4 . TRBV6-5 CASTLRGPNEKLFF TGTGCCAGCACCCTCCGGGGCCCTAATGAAAAACTGTTTTTT
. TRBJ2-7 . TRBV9 CASSGPPGEGEQYF TGTGCCAGCAGCGGACCCCCGGGGGAAGGGGAGCAGTACTTC
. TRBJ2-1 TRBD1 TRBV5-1 CASTRQGWDEQFF TGCGCCAGCACCAGACAGGGTTGGGATGAGCAGTTCTTC
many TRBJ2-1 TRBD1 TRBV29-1 CSVGWTGGVGNEQFF TGCAGCGTTGGCTGGACAGGGGGCGTAGGCAATGAGCAGTTCTTC
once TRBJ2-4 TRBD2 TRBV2 CASFSGRADVGENIQYF TGTGCCAGTTTCAGCGGGAGGGCCGACGTTGGGGAAAACATTCAGTACTTC
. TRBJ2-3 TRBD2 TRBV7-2 CASSQGRGLNTDTQYF TGTGCCAGCAGCCAAGGGAGGGGACTAAACACAGATACGCAGTATTTT
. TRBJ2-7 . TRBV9 CASSATARSYEQYF TGTGCCAGCAGCGCCACAGCTAGGTCCTACGAGCAGTACTTC
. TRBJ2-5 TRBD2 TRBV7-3 CASSFLAGGPRQETQYF TGTGCCAGCAGCTTTCTAGCGGGGGGCCCGCGCCAAGAGACCCAGTACTTC
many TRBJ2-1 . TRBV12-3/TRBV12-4 CASSFTQRDEQFF TGTGCCAGCAGTTTCACCCAGCGCGATGAGCAGTTCTTC
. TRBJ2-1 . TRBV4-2 CASSQEARNEQFF TGTGCCAGCAGCCAAGAGGCCCGGAATGAGCAGTTCTTC
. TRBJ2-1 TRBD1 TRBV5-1 CASSATGDEQFF TGCGCCAGCAGCGCGACAGGGGATGAGCAGTTCTTC
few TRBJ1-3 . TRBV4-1 CASSQDGNTIYF TGCGCCAGCAGCCAAGATGGAAACACCATATATTTT
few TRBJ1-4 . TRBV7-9 CASSIISTPTEKLFF TGTGCCAGCAGCATCATATCCACTCCGACTGAAAAACTGTTTTTT
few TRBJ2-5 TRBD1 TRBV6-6 CASSYTGQGPQETQYF TGTGCCAGCAGTTACACGGGACAGGGACCCCAAGAGACCCAGTACTTC
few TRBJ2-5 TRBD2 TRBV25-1 CASSDFSGRAETQYF TGTGCCAGCAGTGATTTTAGCGGGAGGGCCGAGACCCAGTACTTC
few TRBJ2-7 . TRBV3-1 CASSQERSPSYEQYF TGTGCCAGCAGCCAAGAACGCAGTCCGTCCTACGAGCAGTACTTC
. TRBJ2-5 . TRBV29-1 CSVDLWVEPGQEPQYF TGCAGCGTTGACTTATGGGTTGAGCCTGGCCAAGAGCCCCAGTACTTC
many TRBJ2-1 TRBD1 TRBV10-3 CAISEPQGVLGNEQFF TGTGCCATCAGTGAGCCGCAGGGGGTTCTAGGCAATGAGCAGTTCTTC
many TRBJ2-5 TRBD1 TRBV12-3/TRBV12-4 CASSRPTGGQGHQETQYF TGTGCCAGCAGTCGGCCGACAGGGGGCCAGGGACATCAAGAGACCCAGTACTTC
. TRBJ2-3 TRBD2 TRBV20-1 CSAMSGADTQYF TGCAGTGCTATGAGCGGGGCAGATACGCAGTATTTT
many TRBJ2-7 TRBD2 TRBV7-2 CASSLGSGLVIEQYF TGTGCCAGCAGCTTAGGGAGCGGACTAGTGATCGAGCAGTACTTC
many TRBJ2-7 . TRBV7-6 CASSLAPEPYEQYF TGTGCCAGCAGCTTAGCCCCGGAGCCTTACGAGCAGTACTTC
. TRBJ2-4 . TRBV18 CASSIWGSGTNNEQYF TGTGCCAGCTCGATATGGGGGAGCGGGACAAACAATGAGCAGTACTTC
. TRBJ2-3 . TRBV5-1 CASSLELRTDTQYF TGCGCCAGCAGCTTGGAGCTGAGGACAGATACGCAGTATTTT
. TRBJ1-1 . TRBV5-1 CASSLEYGEAFF TGCGCCAGCAGCTTGGAGTACGGAGAAGCTTTCTTT
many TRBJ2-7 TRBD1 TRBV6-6 CASNSPDRGYEQYF TGTGCCAGCAATTCCCCGGACAGGGGCTACGAGCAGTACTTC
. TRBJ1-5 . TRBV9 CASSVGTGRDSNQPQHF TGTGCCAGCAGCGTAGGGACGGGCCGGGATAGCAATCAGCCCCAGCATTTT
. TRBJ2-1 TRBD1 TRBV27 CASSSPGQGYEQFF TGTGCCAGCAGTTCCCCGGGACAGGGCTACGAGCAGTTCTTC
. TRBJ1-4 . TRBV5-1 CASSTGQPNEKLFF TGCGCCAGCAGCACCGGACAGCCTAATGAAAAACTGTTTTTT
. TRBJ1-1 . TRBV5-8 CASSFWADKNTEAFF TGTGCCAGCAGCTTTTGGGCAGATAAGAACACTGAAGCTTTCTTT